Listed below are T cell receptor beta chains from one sample, sequenced in a study of shared clonotypes between healthy human individuals. Libraries were prepared by immunoSEQ multiplex PCR; TCRdb keeps only in-frame clonotypes and omits some of them. The table has a few million clones, more than 90% seen once. The sequenced material came from naive CD4+ T cells sorted from blood. The receptor source for this set is a man between 18 and 35 years old in good health. The CDR3 runs from the conserved cysteine through the conserved F or W. A D gene is named only where the DNA matches it firmly. A clone size is listed for some rows: how often the clone was seen (once, few, many), or a class if it is expanded.

.	TRBV6-1	TRBJ2-1	TRBD1	TGTGCCAGCAGTGGCCGGGCGGGACAGGGGAACAATGAGCAGTTCTTC	CASSGRAGQGNNEQFF
.	TRBV19	TRBJ1-1	.	TGTGCCAGTAGTGCCCATCGCGGGGACACTGAAGCTTTCTTT	CASSAHRGDTEAFF
.	TRBV19	TRBJ1-3	.	TGTGCCAGTAGGCGGGGCTCTGGAAACACCATATATTTT	CASRRGSGNTIYF
.	TRBV5-1	TRBJ2-7	TRBD2	TGCGCCAGCAGCACACCCGGGACTAGCGTCTACGAGCAGTACTTC	CASSTPGTSVYEQYF
.	TRBV7-8	TRBJ2-7	.	TGTGCCACCCCGGCCGGGGGCCTAACCTACGAGCAGTACTTC	CATPAGGLTYEQYF
once	TRBV7-9	TRBJ2-3	.	TGTGCCAGCCATACTACAGATACGCAGTATTTT	CASHTTDTQYF
once	TRBV6-1	TRBJ1-5	TRBD1	TGTGCCATTCCCGGGACAGGGGTTAGCAATCAGCCCCAGCATTTT	CAIPGTGVSNQPQHF
.	TRBV6-1	TRBJ1-6	.	TGTGCCAGCAGTGGGTCGACCCGGACAGTTGGCTCCTATAATTCACCCCTCCACTTT	CASSGSTRTVGSYNSPLHF
once	TRBV28	TRBJ1-4	.	TGTGCCAGCAGTACCGCGGGGGCGAGGAGGGAAAAACTGTTTTTT	CASSTAGARREKLFF
.	TRBV7-2	TRBJ2-1	.	TGTGCCAGCAGCTTAGCTAGCGGACCTGGGAATGAGCAGTTCTTC	CASSLASGPGNEQFF
.	TRBV30	TRBJ2-3	.	TGTGCCTGGAGCCTGGGTTTTGTCACAGATACGCAGTATTTT	CAWSLGFVTDTQYF
.	TRBV29-1	TRBJ2-7	TRBD1	TGCAGCGTTGGGGGACAGGGGATAAACGAGCAGTACTTC	CSVGGQGINEQYF
few	TRBV12-5	TRBJ1-5	.	TGTGCTAGTGGTTCCCCGGACACTCAGCCCCAGCATTTT	CASGSPDTQPQHF
.	TRBV13	TRBJ2-3	.	TGTGCCAGCAGCTACGATAATAGGAGGACAGATACGCAGTATTTT	CASSYDNRRTDTQYF
once	TRBV27	TRBJ1-6	.	TGTGCCAGCAGTTTACAGGGCGTAGAAAATTCACCCCTCCACTTT	CASSLQGVENSPLHF
.	TRBV6-5	TRBJ2-7	TRBD2	TGTGCCAGCAGTCCCTCAGGGACTAGTCTTTACGAGCAGTACTTC	CASSPSGTSLYEQYF
.	TRBV10-3	TRBJ1-2	TRBD1	TGTGCCATCAACACAGTAAAGGGGGCCGAAACCCTATATGGCTACACCTTC	CAINTVKGAETLYGYTF
.	TRBV10-1	TRBJ2-1	.	TGCGCCAGCAGTGAGTCGAATAGGGATGAGCAGTTCTTC	CASSESNRDEQFF
.	TRBV25-1	TRBJ1-2	.	TGTGCCAGCAGGGCGGAGAAGGGCTACACCTTC	CASRAEKGYTF
once	TRBV7-2	TRBJ2-1	.	TGTGCCAGCAGCCCAGGGAATGTGTGGACCGGAGGGCAGTTCTTC	CASSPGNVWTGGQFF
.	TRBV28	TRBJ2-4	.	TGTGCCAGCGCTTACTCCGGGACATCGAACATTCAGTACTTC	CASAYSGTSNIQYF
.	TRBV6-1	TRBJ1-1	.	TGTGCCAGCAGTGAAGCGCTGCGGCAGATAAACACTGAAGCTTTCTTT	CASSEALRQINTEAFF
.	TRBV11-2	TRBJ1-4	TRBD1	TGTGCCAGCATCCGGGGGAGTTGGACAGGGAATGAAAAACTGTTTTTT	CASIRGSWTGNEKLFF
.	TRBV7-6	TRBJ2-3	TRBD1	TGTGCCAGCAGCTCCCAGGGGGCCTATACGCAGTATTTT	CASSSQGAYTQYF
.	TRBV6-5	TRBJ1-4	.	TGTGCCAGCAGTTACTCCGCCGATTTCAATGAAAAACTGTTTTTT	CASSYSADFNEKLFF
.	TRBV5-4	TRBJ2-2	.	TGTGCCAGCAGCCCCCCTTCGACCGGGGAGCTGTTTTTT	CASSPPSTGELFF
.	TRBV6-1	TRBJ1-5	.	TGTGCCAGCAGGGTCGGCAATCAGCCCCAGCATTTT	CASRVGNQPQHF
.	TRBV9	TRBJ1-2	.	TGTGCCAGCAGCGTAGACAGGGAGGATGGCTACACCTTC	CASSVDREDGYTF
.	TRBV4-1	TRBJ1-2	.	TGCGCCAGCAGCCAAGTCCTGGCCACCTATGGCTACACCTTC	CASSQVLATYGYTF
.	TRBV10-1	TRBJ2-5	.	TGCGCCAGCAGTGAGTCCTCCCCCGGGAGTAGGGAGACCCAGTACTTC	CASSESSPGSRETQYF
.	TRBV4-1	TRBJ1-1	.	TGCGCCAGCAGCCGCACCTTGGGGAACACTGAAGCTTTCTTT	CASSRTLGNTEAFF
.	TRBV5-6	TRBJ1-1	.	TGTGCCAGCAGCCATCGTCAACGGCTAAACACTGAAGCTTTCTTT	CASSHRQRLNTEAFF
.	TRBV30	TRBJ1-1	.	TGTGCCTGGGGTTGGACTGAAGCTTTCTTT	CAWGWTEAFF
few	TRBV5-1	TRBJ1-4	TRBD1	TGCGCCAGCAGCCCGGGACAGTATAATGAAAAACTGTTTTTT	CASSPGQYNEKLFF
.	TRBV28	TRBJ1-1	.	TGTGCCAGCAGTCCATACTCAGCAGGGAACACTGAAGCTTTCTTT	CASSPYSAGNTEAFF
.	TRBV10-1	TRBJ2-5	.	TGCGCCAGCAGTGAGTCCACCTTTGGGGAGACCCAGTACTTC	CASSESTFGETQYF
.	TRBV2	TRBJ2-2	.	TGTGCCAGCAGTGTCGACGGATCATACACCGGGGAGCTGTTTTTT	CASSVDGSYTGELFF